These 6 T cell receptor beta chains were sequenced from one sample in a study of T cells after yellow fever vaccination. TCRdb processed the 5' RACE reads anew with MiXCR; each CDR3 protein has one entry. The sample lists roughly 300,000 distinct CDR3 sequences; 8% to 9.5% were seen once. This specimen was PBMCs, taken roughly seven weeks after the first yellow fever vaccination. Receptor source: a man between 18 and 35 years old who received the YFV17D yellow fever vaccine.

This clonotype was detected a few times. The genes are TRBV7-2 and TRBJ1-5; 8 bases fit TRBD1. V dropped 0 bases and J dropped 7; count of bases not matched to a gene: 5. The length of the CDR3 is 15 residues. The germline V gene encodes CDR1 SGHTA and CDR2 FQGNSA. Here the CDR3 DNA reads TGTGCCAGCAGCTTAGCACCAGGGGGCGTACAGCCCCAGCATTTT. Amino acid sequence: CASSLAPGGVQPQHF.

V and J are TRBV5-4 and TRBJ1-1; the D gene is possibly TRBD1 (6 bases). Germline CDR1 is SGHNT and CDR2 is YYREEE (reference sequence). The V and J ends lost 3 bases and 6 bases respectively, with 12 bases between them. There are 13 residues in the CDR3. The CDR3 DNA follows: TGTGCCAGCAGCTACCGAGGACAGCCTGAAGCTTTCTTT. It specifies CASSYRGQPEAFF.

A word on this clonotype: A clone one base away is much larger, so this may be a read error. The J gene is TRBJ2-3, the V gene TRBV6-4; the match to TRBD2 covers 8 bases. V shed 4 bases, J shed 1 base, and the junction held 1 base outside the gene matches. This CDR3 region has 14 residues. Germline-derived CDR1 and CDR2 are MRHNA and SNTAGT. CDR3 in amino acids: CASSAAGGTDTQYF. CDR3 coding DNA: TGTGCCAGCAGTGCAGCGGGGGGCACAGATACGCAGTATTTT.

In its sample, this clonotype was seen a few times. The chain joins TRBV28 to TRBJ2-4, with D maybe TRBD2 (5 bases). This CDR3 has 18 amino acids. Deletions cut 3 bases from V and 0 bases from J, with 18 bases between. CDR1 MDHEN and CDR2 SYDVKM come from the germline V gene. CDR3 protein: CASSLGATHLLAKNIQYF. CDR3 DNA: TGTGCCAGCAGTTTGGGAGCGACCCACCTTTTAGCCAAAAACATTCAGTACTTC.

This clonotype was seen a few times. This chain joins TRBV12-3 or TRBV12-4 and TRBJ2-1; a possible D gene is TRBD1 (6 bases). This CDR3 comprises 12 residues. The V and J ends lost 5 bases and 15 bases respectively, with 17 bases between them. Here the CDR3 DNA reads TGTGCCAGCAGTAGCACTAGGGGGTGGCTGTTCTTC. Amino acids: CASSSTRGWLFF.

This clonotype showed up just a few times. The rearrangement joins TRBV7-8 to TRBJ2-5; 8 bases line up with TRBD1. V lost 8 bases to trimming and J lost 4 bases; unmatched junction nucleotides: 9. This CDR3 is 14 amino acids long. CDR1 SGHVS and CDR2 FQNEAQ come from the germline V gene. The CDR3 sequence: CASCPDRGGETQYF. Here the CDR3 DNA reads TGTGCCAGCTGCCCCGACAGGGGAGGAGAGACCCAGTACTTC.